The rows below give T cell receptor beta chains drawn from one sample of a study of shared clonotypes between healthy human individuals. Clones were sequenced by immunoSEQ multiplex PCR, and TCRdb holds only the in-frame ones, with some missing. Among nearly 1,000,000 clones listed, about 80% were seen once. The source material was memory CD4+ T cells sorted from blood. These receptors originate from a man aged 18 to 30 in good health. The conserved cysteine and the conserved F or W are not part of the CDR3 here. A D gene is named only where the DNA matches it firmly.

d_call: TRBD1
v_call: TRBV29-1
cdr3_aa: SFPPFGQGETQY

d_call: -
v_call: TRBV6-1
cdr3_aa: ASSGQIGIGEKLF

d_call: -
v_call: TRBV29-1
cdr3_aa: SGGTDTQY

d_call: -
v_call: TRBV7-2
cdr3_aa: ASSLYGSPGTGELF

d_call: TRBD2
v_call: TRBV7-2
cdr3_aa: ASSPNGRGYEQF

d_call: -
v_call: TRBV5-6
cdr3_aa: ASSSGLKGVGQPQH

d_call: -
v_call: TRBV11-2
cdr3_aa: ASSLQDFYEQY

d_call: TRBD1
v_call: TRBV28
cdr3_aa: ASTDGTGVRNEQF

d_call: -
v_call: TRBV9
cdr3_aa: ASSVRVTGELF

d_call: TRBD2
v_call: TRBV6-6
cdr3_aa: ASSSGRLAAYNEQF

d_call: -
v_call: TRBV7-9
cdr3_aa: ASSLLQGSSGNTIY

d_call: -
v_call: TRBV7-9
cdr3_aa: ASSQMGQGASGYT

d_call: TRBD2
v_call: TRBV7-2
cdr3_aa: ASSLRLAGAKETQY

d_call: TRBD2
v_call: TRBV11-2
cdr3_aa: ASSLAGGMETQY

d_call: -
v_call: TRBV6-5
cdr3_aa: ASRIGGTSEKLF

d_call: -
v_call: TRBV7-9
cdr3_aa: ASSLGREGELF

d_call: TRBD1
v_call: TRBV6-5
cdr3_aa: ASRTGQGTGNTIY

d_call: TRBD2
v_call: TRBV30
cdr3_aa: AWSTGTSGNEQF

d_call: TRBD2
v_call: TRBV5-4
cdr3_aa: ASRILTSGRSYNEQF

d_call: -
v_call: TRBV18
cdr3_aa: ASSPSGANVLT

d_call: -
v_call: TRBV6-6
cdr3_aa: ASRSATTEAF

d_call: TRBD1
v_call: TRBV5-4
cdr3_aa: ASSLETGRNEQF

d_call: TRBD1
v_call: TRBV6-5
cdr3_aa: ATGQGSGYT